This T cell receptor (beta chain) was captured by sequencing in a study of T-cell reconstitution after alpha-beta-depleted transplantation in children. TCRbeta library construction was performed incorporating unique molecular identifiers. TCRdb independently ran MiXCR on the PCR reads; one entry per CDR3 protein. The repertoire has 300,000 to 400,000 distinct CDR3 sequences, around 25% of them found once; the top ten carry roughly 9.7%. V shed 0 bases, J shed 4 bases, and the junction held 10 bases outside the gene matches. The CDR3 totals 17 residues. Germline CDR1 and CDR2: SGHDN and FVKESK. This receptor was identified in a male patient between 5 and 17 years old who had a stem cell transplant for acute lymphoblastic leukemia, so the T cells may come from the graft donor. The specimen comprised PBMCs, mostly from graft donor cells, sampled 180 days after TCRalphabeta/CD19-depleted stem cell transplant. V and J are TRBV14 and TRBJ2-5; 8 bases agree with TRBD2. The CDR3 loop reads CASSQDKGTRSGETQYF. The CDR3 region has the DNA TGTGCCAGCAGCCAAGATAAAGGGACTAGATCGGGAGAGACCCAGTACTTC.